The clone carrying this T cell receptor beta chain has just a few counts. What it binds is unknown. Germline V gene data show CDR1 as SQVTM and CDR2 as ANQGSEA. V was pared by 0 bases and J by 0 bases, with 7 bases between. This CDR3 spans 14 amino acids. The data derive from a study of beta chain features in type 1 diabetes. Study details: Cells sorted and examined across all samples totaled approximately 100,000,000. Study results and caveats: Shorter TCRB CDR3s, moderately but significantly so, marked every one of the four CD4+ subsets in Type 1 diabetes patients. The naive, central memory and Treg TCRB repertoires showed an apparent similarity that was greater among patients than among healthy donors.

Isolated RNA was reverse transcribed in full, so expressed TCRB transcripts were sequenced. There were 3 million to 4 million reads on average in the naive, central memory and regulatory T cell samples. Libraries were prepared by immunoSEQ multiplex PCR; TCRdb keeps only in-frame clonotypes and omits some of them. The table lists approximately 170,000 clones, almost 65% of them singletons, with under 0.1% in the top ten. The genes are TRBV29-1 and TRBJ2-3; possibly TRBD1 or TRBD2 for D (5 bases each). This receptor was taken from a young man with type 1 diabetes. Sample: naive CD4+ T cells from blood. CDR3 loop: CSVEDGASTDTQYF. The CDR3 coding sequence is TGCAGCGTTGAAGACGGGGCGAGCACAGATACGCAGTATTTT.